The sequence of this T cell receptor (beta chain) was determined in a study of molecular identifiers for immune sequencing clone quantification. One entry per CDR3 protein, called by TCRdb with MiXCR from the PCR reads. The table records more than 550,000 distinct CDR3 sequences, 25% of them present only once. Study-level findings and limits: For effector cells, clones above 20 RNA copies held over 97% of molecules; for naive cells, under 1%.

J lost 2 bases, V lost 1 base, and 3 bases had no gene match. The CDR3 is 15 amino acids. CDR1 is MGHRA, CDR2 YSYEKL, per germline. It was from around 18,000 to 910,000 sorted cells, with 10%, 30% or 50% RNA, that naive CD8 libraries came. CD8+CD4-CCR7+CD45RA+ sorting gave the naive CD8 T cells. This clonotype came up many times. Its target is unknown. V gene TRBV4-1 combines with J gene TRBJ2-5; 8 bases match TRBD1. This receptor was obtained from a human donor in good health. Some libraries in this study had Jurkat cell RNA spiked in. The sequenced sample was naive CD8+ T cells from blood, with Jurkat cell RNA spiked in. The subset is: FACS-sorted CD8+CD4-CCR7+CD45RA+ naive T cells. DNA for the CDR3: TGCGCCAGCAGCCAAGCGACAGGGGAACAAGAGACCCAGTACTTC. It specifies CASSQATGEQETQYF.